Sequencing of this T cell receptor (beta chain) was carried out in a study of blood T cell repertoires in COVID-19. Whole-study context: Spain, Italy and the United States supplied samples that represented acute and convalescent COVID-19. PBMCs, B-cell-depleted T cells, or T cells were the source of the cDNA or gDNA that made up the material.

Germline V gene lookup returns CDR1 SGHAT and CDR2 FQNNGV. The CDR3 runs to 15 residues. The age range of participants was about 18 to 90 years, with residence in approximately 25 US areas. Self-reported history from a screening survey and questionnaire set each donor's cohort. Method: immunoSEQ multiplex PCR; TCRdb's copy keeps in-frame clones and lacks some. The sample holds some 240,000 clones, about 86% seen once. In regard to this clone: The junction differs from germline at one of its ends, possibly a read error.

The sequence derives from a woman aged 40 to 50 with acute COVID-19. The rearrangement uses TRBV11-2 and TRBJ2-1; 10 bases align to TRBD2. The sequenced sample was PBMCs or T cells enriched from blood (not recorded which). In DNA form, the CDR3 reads TGTGCCAGCAGGTTAGCGGGAGGATCGTACAATGAGCAGTTCTTC. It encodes CASRLAGGSYNEQFF.